Listed below are T cell receptor beta chains from one sample, sequenced in a study of blood T cell repertoires in COVID-19. Assay: immunoSEQ multiplex PCR; the TCRdb copy retains only in-frame clones and omits some. The table records some 270,000 clones, roughly 84% of them present only once. The sequenced sample was PBMCs or T cells enriched from blood (not recorded which). Every receptor here comes from a man aged 50 to 60 who had recovered from COVID-19. Both conserved end residues are part of each CDR3. The order of the fields is D gene, clone size, J gene, V gene, CDR3 DNA, CDR3 protein. D genes are given only for firm matches. Clone size is stated in some rows and not others, as once, few, many or a class when expanded.

D gene: -; clone size: -; J gene: TRBJ1-1; V gene: TRBV10-2; CDR3 DNA: TGCGCCAGCAGCCGACAGAGAATGAACACTGAAGCTTTCTTT; CDR3 protein: CASSRQRMNTEAFF
D gene: -; clone size: -; J gene: TRBJ1-1; V gene: TRBV6-2/TRBV6-3; CDR3 DNA: TGTGCCAGCAGTTACCTGACGGGTGAAGCTTTCTTT; CDR3 protein: CASSYLTGEAFF
D gene: TRBD1; clone size: -; J gene: TRBJ1-2; V gene: TRBV7-2; CDR3 DNA: TGTGCCAGCAGCTATGGACAGGGGAACTATGGCTACACCTTC; CDR3 protein: CASSYGQGNYGYTF
D gene: -; clone size: -; J gene: TRBJ1-2; V gene: TRBV9; CDR3 DNA: TGTGCCAGCAGCGTAGTGGGGGGATCGGTCAACTATGGCTACACCTTC; CDR3 protein: CASSVVGGSVNYGYTF
D gene: TRBD1; clone size: once; J gene: TRBJ1-1; V gene: TRBV7-8; CDR3 DNA: TGTGCCAGCACGGGACAGCAGAACACTGAAGCTTTCTTT; CDR3 protein: CASTGQQNTEAFF
D gene: TRBD2; clone size: -; J gene: TRBJ2-5; V gene: TRBV6-2/TRBV6-3; CDR3 DNA: TGTGCCAGCAGCCCGGGGGGACTAGCGGGAGTCGAGACCCAGTACTTC; CDR3 protein: CASSPGGLAGVETQYF
D gene: -; clone size: -; J gene: TRBJ1-2; V gene: TRBV7-6; CDR3 DNA: TGTGCCAGCAGCTTTGGCGGACAGAGCTATGGCTACACCTTC; CDR3 protein: CASSFGGQSYGYTF
D gene: TRBD1; clone size: -; J gene: TRBJ2-3; V gene: TRBV11-2; CDR3 DNA: TGTGCCAGCAGCTTAGGTATAAGGACAGGGAATTTGGATACGCAGTATTTT; CDR3 protein: CASSLGIRTGNLDTQYF
D gene: -; clone size: -; J gene: TRBJ1-1; V gene: TRBV5-5; CDR3 DNA: TGTGCCAGCAGCTTCGCCCGGGGGGAGGAAGCTTTCTTT; CDR3 protein: CASSFARGEEAFF
D gene: TRBD1; clone size: -; J gene: TRBJ1-5; V gene: TRBV19; CDR3 DNA: TGTGCCAGTAGTATCAGGACAGGGGCTAGCAATCAGCCCCAGCATTTT; CDR3 protein: CASSIRTGASNQPQHF
D gene: -; clone size: -; J gene: TRBJ1-5; V gene: TRBV21-1; CDR3 DNA: TGTGCCAGCAGTCGGGACAGGGGTCTGGATCAGCCCCAGCATTTT; CDR3 protein: CASSRDRGLDQPQHF
D gene: TRBD1; clone size: -; J gene: TRBJ2-7; V gene: TRBV9; CDR3 DNA: TGTGCCAGCAGCGTAGCCGACAGGGCCTCCTACGAGCAGTACTTC; CDR3 protein: CASSVADRASYEQYF
D gene: TRBD2; clone size: -; J gene: TRBJ2-7; V gene: TRBV2; CDR3 DNA: TGTGCCAGCTGCGGACTGACTAGCGGAACCTACGAGCAGTACTTC; CDR3 protein: CASCGLTSGTYEQYF
D gene: -; clone size: few; J gene: TRBJ1-6; V gene: TRBV19; CDR3 DNA: TGTGCCAGTAGTACCATTTCCAGCTCCTATAATTCACCCCTCCACTTT; CDR3 protein: CASSTISSSYNSPLHF
D gene: -; clone size: -; J gene: TRBJ2-2; V gene: TRBV3-1/TRBV3-2; CDR3 DNA: TGTGCCAGCAGCCAAGGTCGAGTCACCGGGGAGCTGTTTTTT; CDR3 protein: CASSQGRVTGELFF
D gene: TRBD1; clone size: -; J gene: TRBJ1-1; V gene: TRBV27; CDR3 DNA: TGTGCCAGCAGTCGCTGGGACAGGGTGGGCACTGAAGCTTTCTTT; CDR3 protein: CASSRWDRVGTEAFF
D gene: TRBD2; clone size: few; J gene: TRBJ2-7; V gene: TRBV5-1; CDR3 DNA: TGCGCCAGCAGCTTGACGGGAGGTGGCTCCTACGAGCAGTACTTC; CDR3 protein: CASSLTGGGSYEQYF
D gene: TRBD1; clone size: -; J gene: TRBJ2-7; V gene: TRBV5-5; CDR3 DNA: TGTGCCAGCAGCCCCGCGACAGGGTACGAGCAGTACTTC; CDR3 protein: CASSPATGYEQYF
D gene: -; clone size: -; J gene: TRBJ1-1; V gene: TRBV29-1; CDR3 DNA: TGCAGCGTACGGGAACCTACCGGTGGGGCTTTCTTT; CDR3 protein: CSVREPTGGAFF
D gene: -; clone size: few; J gene: TRBJ2-7; V gene: TRBV11-2; CDR3 DNA: TGTGCCAGCAGCTTTACCGGGGGCTACGAGCAGTACTTC; CDR3 protein: CASSFTGGYEQYF
D gene: TRBD1; clone size: few; J gene: TRBJ1-5; V gene: TRBV18; CDR3 DNA: TGTGCCAGCTCATTACAGGGGAAGAATCAGCCCCAGCATTTT; CDR3 protein: CASSLQGKNQPQHF